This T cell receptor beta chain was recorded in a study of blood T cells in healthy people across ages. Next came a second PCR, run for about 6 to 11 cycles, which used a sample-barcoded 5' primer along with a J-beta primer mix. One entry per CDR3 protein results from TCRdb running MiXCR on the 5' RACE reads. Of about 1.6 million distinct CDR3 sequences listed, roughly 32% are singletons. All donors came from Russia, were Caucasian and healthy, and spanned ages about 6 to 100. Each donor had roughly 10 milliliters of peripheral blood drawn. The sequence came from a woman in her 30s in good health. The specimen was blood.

In nucleotides, the CDR3 is TGTGCCAGCAGTTCCTCCAGGACACGACAAGAGACCCAGTACTTC. Amino acids: CASSSSRTRQETQYF. V usage is TRBV28 and J usage is TRBJ2-5, with D perhaps TRBD1 (5 bases). CDR1 is MDHEN, CDR2 SYDVKM, per germline. The V end lost 4 bases, the J end lost 2 bases, and 14 bases lay between the germline ends. The CDR3 is 15 amino acids.